These 11 T cell receptor beta chains were sequenced from one sample in a study of T cells in Graves' hyperthyroidism and ophthalmopathy (dated by TCRdb to between 2017 and 2020). Preparation of the library involved multiplex PCR. TCRdb shows the sequencer as Illumina HiSeq 2000. TCR beta CDR3 regions were amplified from RNA transcripts. The TCR CDR3 was subjected to a first round of RT-PCR using the HTBI primer set and the Qiagen OneStep RT-PCR kit. Using fastp at Q25 and MiXCR, TCRdb reprocessed the public reads and kept productive beta chains. Under each unique CDR3 protein, matching rows form one entry showing the most common genes and DNA. The sample table contains about 400,000 distinct CDR3 sequences; only one count was recorded for more than 15% of them. Jointly, the top ten make up just under 8% of the sample. The material sequenced was blood. The receptors derive from a woman between 18 and 29 years old with Graves' hyperthyroidism.

This clonotype has at least ten counts. The chain employs TRBV29-1 and TRBJ2-5; possibly TRBD1 or TRBD2 for D (5 bases each). Germline CDR1 SQVTM, CDR2 ANQGSEA. V was shortened by 2 bases and J by 1 base, with 8 bases between the two germline ends. This CDR3 has 13 residues. CDR3 nucleotides: TGCAGCGTTGAACCTGGGGGCCAAGAGACCCAGTACTTC. It translates to CSVEPGGQETQYF.

This clonotype was observed at least ten times. V gene TRBV7-2 combines with J gene TRBJ1-2, with 7 bases fitting TRBD1. The CDR3 length is 14 residues. V gave up 5 bases and J gave up 8 bases; unmatched junction bases: 11. Germline V CDR1 and CDR2: SGHTA, FQGNSA. CDR3 residues: CASSPTGLLLGYTF. As DNA, the CDR3 is TGTGCCAGCAGCCCGACAGGGCTGTTACTCGGCTACACCTTC.

This clonotype was observed a handful of times. This chain joins TRBV7-3 and TRBJ2-1, with 8 bases matching TRBD2. Trimming took 1 base from V and 3 from J; bases not matched to a gene: 8. CDR3 length equals 17 residues. Germline CDR1 SGHTA, CDR2 FQGTGA. CDR3 loop: CASSLRYRGRIYNEQFF. The CDR3 region has the DNA TGTGCCAGCAGCTTAAGATACCGCGGGAGGATCTACAATGAGCAGTTCTTC.

This clonotype showed up many times. The genes are TRBV12-3 or TRBV12-4 and TRBJ2-7, with TRBD2 as a possible D gene (6 bases). This CDR3 contains 15 residues. V was clipped by 3 bases and J by 0 bases, with 12 bases between them. The CDR3 DNA sequence: TGTGCCAGCAGTTTTACGGGAGCCCGCTCCTACGAGCAGTACTTC. It encodes CASSFTGARSYEQYF.

This clonotype was observed many times. The chain carries TRBV3-1 and TRBJ2-1, with D perhaps given as TRBD1 or TRBD2 (5 bases each). Germline V gene lookup returns CDR1 LGHDT and CDR2 YNNKEL (reference sequence). The CDR3 spans 12 residues. V lost 1 base and J 11 bases, leaving 9 bases between the germline ends. Here the CDR3 reads CASSQGGSKQFF. CDR3 in DNA: TGTGCCAGCAGCCAAGGGGGGAGCAAGCAGTTCTTC.

The V call is TRBV7-8, the J call TRBJ2-5, with 16 bases identical to TRBD2. The CDR3 contains 19 residues. Germline V CDR1 and CDR2: SGHVS, FQNEAQ. J lost 4 bases, V lost 2 bases, and 10 bases had no gene match. The CDR3 sequence is CASSLTPGLAGGPRETQYF. The CDR3 coding sequence is TGTGCCAGCAGCTTAACTCCGGGACTAGCGGGAGGGCCGAGAGAGACCCAGTACTTC.

There are many counts of this clonotype. The chain is built from TRBV11-2 and TRBJ2-7; D is undetermined. V was cut by 3 bases and J by 2 bases, with 8 bases left in between. The germline V gene encodes CDR1 SGHAT and CDR2 FQNNGV. This CDR3 comprises 13 residues. CDR3 in DNA: TGTGCCAGCAGCTTTGACACAACCTACGAGCAGTACTTC. Translation gives CASSFDTTYEQYF.

This clonotype has only a few counts. The chain employs TRBV20-1 and TRBJ1-2; tentative D call: TRBD1 (5 bases). Trimming took off 5 bases at V and 3 bases at J, with 16 bases between the two ends. CDR1 and CDR2 (germline): DFQATT, SNEGSKA (reference sequence). The CDR3 extends over 14 amino acids. The CDR3 DNA follows: TGCAGTGCTGTTCACGCCGGGACCCACTATGGCTACACCTTC. This codes for CSAVHAGTHYGYTF.

This clonotype appeared many times. The rearrangement joins TRBV10-3 to TRBJ1-5, with 8 positions matching TRBD1. The V gene's germline CDR1 is ENHRY and CDR2 SYGVKD. The CDR3 totals 13 residues. V lost 6 bases and J lost 6; bases outside the gene matches: 4. For the CDR3, the DNA is TGTGCCATCAGCCCGGACAGGGTTCAGCCCCAGCATTTT. Translated: CAISPDRVQPQHF.

The table lists this clonotype with many counts. This rearrangement joins TRBV6-1 to TRBJ1-5, with D perhaps matching TRBD1 (5 bases). V lost 1 base, J lost 4 bases, and 14 bases lay in between. CDR3 length equals 16 residues. Germline assignment: CDR1 MNHNS and CDR2 SASEGT. The CDR3 DNA follows: TGTGCCAGCAGTGAAGGTAACAGGCCAGGGAATCAGCCCCAGCATTTT. It is translated as CASSEGNRPGNQPQHF.

This clonotype was detected many times. The rearrangement uses TRBV2 and TRBJ1-2; a possible D gene is TRBD1 (5 bases). CDR3 length: 11 amino acids. The V end lost 4 bases, the J end lost 8 bases, and 8 bases lay between the germline ends. Per the germline V gene, CDR1 is SNHLY and CDR2 is FYNNEI. CDR3 DNA: TGTGCCAGCAGTGCAGGGAGAGGCTACACCTTC. It is translated as CASSAGRGYTF.